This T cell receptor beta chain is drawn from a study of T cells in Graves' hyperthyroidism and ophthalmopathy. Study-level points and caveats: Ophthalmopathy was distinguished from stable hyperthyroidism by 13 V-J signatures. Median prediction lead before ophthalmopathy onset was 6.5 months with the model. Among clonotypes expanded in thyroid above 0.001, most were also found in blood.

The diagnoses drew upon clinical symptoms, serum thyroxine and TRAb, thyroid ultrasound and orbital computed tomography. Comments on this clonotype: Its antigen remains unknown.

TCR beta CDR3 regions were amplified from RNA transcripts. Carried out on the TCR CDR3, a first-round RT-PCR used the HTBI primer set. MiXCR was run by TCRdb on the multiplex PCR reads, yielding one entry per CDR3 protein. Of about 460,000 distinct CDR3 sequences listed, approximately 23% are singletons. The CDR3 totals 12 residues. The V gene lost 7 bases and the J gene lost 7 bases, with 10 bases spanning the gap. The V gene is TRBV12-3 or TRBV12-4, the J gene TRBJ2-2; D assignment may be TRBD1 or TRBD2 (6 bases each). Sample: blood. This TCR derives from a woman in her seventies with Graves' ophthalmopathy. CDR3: CASIGGHGELFF. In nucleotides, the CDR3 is TGTGCCAGCATAGGGGGGCACGGGGAGCTGTTTTTT.